This paragraph reports one T cell receptor beta chain. The sample holds one count of this clone. Its antigen target is currently unknown. No clone much larger than this one lies a single base away; base qualities are absent. The collaborating institutions used their own protocols to collect whole blood in K2EDTA tubes. For TCRbeta analysis, collaborator samples were shipped as frozen whole blood, as isolated PBMCs, or as DNA extracted from either sample type. The data were obtained in a study of blood T cell repertoires in COVID-19 (dated by TCRdb to the early 2020s). Turning to the overall study: Samples from collaborators originated in the United States, Italy and Spain and spanned both the acute and convalescent phases of COVID-19. Nearly every sample came with metadata listing a de-identified subject ID, COVID-19 status, age in years and sex. HLA class I and class II types, where available, came from metadata supplied by the sample provider rather than from assay-based typing. The samples were drawn from the first 160 participants of the ongoing ImmuneRACE study and from more than 1,000 subjects provided by 6 global collaborators. The material from the prospective study consisted of cDNA or gDNA derived from T cells, B-cell-depleted T cells, or PBMCs. A freely available public database, intended as a resource for researchers studying the immune response to SARS-CoV-2, is where the repertoires were released. Deeply sampled blood TCRbeta repertoires from subjects exposed to, actively infected with, or recovered from COVID-19 were included in the dataset. General conclusions and limits of the study: Clinical and demographic metadata were provided uncurated, with the amount varying by source and participant.

The immunoSEQ Assay, a bias-controlled multiplex PCR, was used to amplify TCRbeta CDR3 regions from genomic DNA. The study's processing was this. Within the assay, amplification of reference gene primers was used to estimate how many nucleated cells each sample contained. Sequence reads were collapsed and filtered to measure the absolute abundance of every unique TCRbeta CDR3 rearrangement. For each sample, productive Simpson clonality was calculated as the square root of Simpson's diversity index over productive rearrangements. TCRdb obtained this table from immuneACCESS and retained in-frame rearrangements with V and J assigned. These tables miss some clones; where compared with another copy, unresolved V genes account for less than half of the shortfall, and the remainder is unexplained. The V and J calls and clone size were taken over from that table, and D and trimming were inferred from the DNA. This sample is represented by a few hundred thousand clones; about 86% of them were singletons. Roughly 2.2% of the sample comes from the top ten.

The TCR was taken from a woman aged 50 to 65 with acute or convalescent COVID-19. The sequenced sample was peripheral blood.

The CDR3 here reads CAISRTGEGGETQYF. The DNA sequence is TGTGCCATCAGTCGGACAGGGGAGGGAGGAGAGACCCAGTACTTC. This chain is built from TRBV10-3 and TRBJ2-5, and TRBD1 matches 9 of the central bases. Its CDR3 holds 15 amino acids, cysteine through phenylalanine. The sequence is cut down to CDR3 DNA, 45 bases in frame from base 1. V has 5 bases trimmed and J has 4 bases trimmed; junction bases matching no gene number 8. According to the germline V gene, CDR1 reads ENHRY and CDR2 reads SYGVKD.